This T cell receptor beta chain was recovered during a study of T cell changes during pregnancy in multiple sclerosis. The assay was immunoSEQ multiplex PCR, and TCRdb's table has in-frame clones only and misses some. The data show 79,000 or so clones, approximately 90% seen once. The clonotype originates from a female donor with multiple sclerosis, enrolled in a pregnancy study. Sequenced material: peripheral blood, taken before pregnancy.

The CDR3 loop is CASRFSGGEGYGYTF. In nucleotides, the CDR3 is TGTGCCAGCAGGTTTTCGGGGGGCGAGGGCTATGGCTACACCTTC. J is TRBJ1-2 and V is TRBV27, with D maybe TRBD1 (6 bases). CDR1 and CDR2 (germline): MNHEY, SMNVEV (reference sequence). CDR3 length equals 15 residues. The ends were cut back, 6 bases at V and 4 bases at J, with 18 bases in the middle.